The entry below describes one TCR beta chain. Its antigen is unknown. The sample comes from a study of shared clonotypes between healthy human individuals. The study, taken as a whole, reports: An anticipated effect of sequencing depth on clonotype sharing among donors was recognized. It was observed that approximately 5% of naive CD4 clonotypes were shared across several donors.

CDR1 and CDR2 (germline): SEHNR, FQNEAQ (reference sequence). Deletions cut 4 bases from V and 4 bases from J, with 10 bases between. The CDR3 is 13 residues long. TCRdb's copy holds only in-frame clones and misses some; the assay was immunoSEQ multiplex PCR. Among under 700,000 clones listed, 85% to 95% were seen once. Naivety among CD8 cells was defined by CD45RO negativity and positive CCR7 selection, thereby excluding terminally differentiated effector memory CD45RA+ cells. V gene TRBV7-9 combines with J gene TRBJ1-2; the D gene is possibly TRBD1 (6 bases). This receptor was obtained from a woman in her 30s in good health. The sample consisted of naive CD8+ T cells sorted from blood. The DNA for the CDR3 is TGTGCCAGCAGCTCGACAGGACTCTATGGCTACACCTTC. Translating it yields CASSSTGLYGYTF.